The 9 T cell receptor beta chains below were found in one sample sequenced in a study of cytomegalovirus exposure and HLA in healthy donors. Assay used: immunoSEQ multiplex PCR; TCRdb lists only in-frame clones, some missing. The sample includes about 360,000 clones, roughly 89% of them seen just once. The specimen was PBMCs. These receptors all come from a woman aged 18-29 years in good health and CMV-seronegative.

The chain uses TRBV7-8 and TRBJ1-1; 8 bases map to TRBD1. The CDR3 is made up of 14 amino acids. The germline V gene encodes CDR1 SGHVS and CDR2 FQNEAQ. V gave up 9 bases and J gave up 4 bases; unmatched junction bases: 10. CDR3 amino acids: CASYGQGGVTEAFF. CDR3 sequence (DNA): TGTGCCAGTTACGGACAGGGAGGTGTCACTGAAGCTTTCTTT. Supplemented by reference TRBV7-8 and TRBJ1-1, the full variable domain reads GAGVSQSPRYKVAKRGQDVALRCDPISGHVSLFWYQQALGQGPEFLTYFQNEAQLDKSGLPSDRFFAERPEGSVSTLKIQRTQQEDSAVYLCASYGQGGVTEAFFGQGTRLTVV.

This clone appeared a single time. The chain is built from TRBV30 and TRBJ2-1, with 7 bases aligning to TRBD2. Germline V gene sequence: CDR1 GTSNPN, CDR2 SVGIG (reference sequence). V lost 0 bases, J lost 1 base, and 3 bases stayed unmatched. The CDR3 has 15 amino acids. The CDR3 is CAWSVPSGSYNEQFF. The CDR3, as DNA: TGTGCCTGGAGTGTACCTAGCGGATCCTACAATGAGCAGTTCTTC.

The chain carries TRBV27 and TRBJ2-1; D gene ambiguous. CDR3 size: 13 residues. V lost 4 bases to trimming and J lost 0 bases, with 4 bases between them. In germline, CDR1 is MNHEY, CDR2 SMNVEV (reference sequence). Written as DNA, the CDR3 is TGTGCCAGCAGTTCCTACTCCTACAATGAGCAGTTCTTC. Its protein is CASSSYSYNEQFF.

The gene calls are TRBV7-9 and TRBJ2-2; TRBD2 matches 9 bases. Germline CDR1 is SEHNR and CDR2 is FQNEAQ (reference sequence). The CDR3 extends over 16 amino acids. The ends lost 4 bases at V and 4 bases at J; junction bases unmatched: 7. The CDR3 sequence: CASSSLAGVGTGELFF. The CDR3 DNA reads TGTGCCAGCAGCTCGTTAGCGGGAGTGGGCACCGGGGAGCTGTTTTTT.

The chain links TRBV5-6 to TRBJ2-1, with 8 nucleotides matching TRBD2. The length of the CDR3 is 15 residues. Germline loops: CDR1 SGHDT, CDR2 YYEEEE. With V trimmed by 2 bases and J by 0 bases, 1 base remained unmatched. CDR3 bases: TGTGCCAGCAGCTTAGCGGGAGTCTCCTACAATGAGCAGTTCTTC. It encodes CASSLAGVSYNEQFF. Combining the CDR3 with reference TRBV5-6 and TRBJ2-1 gives the whole variable domain DAGVTQSPTHLIKTRGQQVTLRCSPKSGHDTVSWYQQALGQGPQFIFQYYEEEERQRGNFPDRFSGHQFPNYSSELNVNALLLGDSALYLCASSLAGVSYNEQFFGPGTRLTVL.

This clone showed up just a few times. The V gene is TRBV11-2, the J gene TRBJ2-4; D gene unclear. The V and J ends lost 5 bases and 0 bases respectively, with 14 bases between them. Germline loops: CDR1 SGHAT, CDR2 FQNNGV. This CDR3 contains 16 residues. CDR3 in amino acids: CASSHAESLAKNIQYF. The CDR3 region has the DNA TGTGCCAGCAGCCATGCTGAAAGCCTAGCCAAAAACATTCAGTACTTC.

This clone showed up just once. The CDR3 DNA is TGTGCCAGCAGTGATGCTCCACGCGGAGAGCTGTTTTTT. This codes for CASSDAPRGELFF. This rearrangement joins TRBV25-1 to TRBJ2-2; D remains unclear. Germline CDR1 and CDR2: MGHDK and SYGVNS. Trimming shortened V by 3 bases and J by 11 bases, and 13 bases separated the two germline ends. This CDR3 has 13 residues. The entire variable domain, with the rest obtained from reference TRBV25-1 and TRBJ2-2, is as follows: EADIYQTPRYLVIGTGKKITLECSQTMGHDKMYWYQQDPGMELHLIHYSYGVNSTEKGDLSSESTVSRIRTEHFPLTLESARPSHTSQYLCASSDAPRGELFFGEGSRLTVL.

J is TRBJ2-3 and V is TRBV9; 10 bases match TRBD1. This CDR3 is 15 amino acids long. Germline trimming cut 1 base from V and 6 bases from J; bases unmatched to any gene: 5. From germline, CDR1 is SGDLS and CDR2 YYNGEE. Here the CDR3 DNA reads TGTGCCAGCAGCGTAATCGGGACAGGGGCTGATACGCAGTATTTT. Protein sequence: CASSVIGTGADTQYF.

V is TRBV18 and J is TRBJ1-6, with 7 nucleotides matching TRBD1. The junction had 8 bases not matched to a gene; V was cut back by 4 bases and J by 8 bases. The CDR3 extends over 15 amino acids. Germline V lookup: CDR1 KGHSH, CDR2 LQKENI. CDR3 residues: CASSLPDRAYSPLHF. CDR3 nucleotide sequence: TGTGCCAGCTCACTCCCCGACAGGGCGTATTCACCCCTCCACTTT.